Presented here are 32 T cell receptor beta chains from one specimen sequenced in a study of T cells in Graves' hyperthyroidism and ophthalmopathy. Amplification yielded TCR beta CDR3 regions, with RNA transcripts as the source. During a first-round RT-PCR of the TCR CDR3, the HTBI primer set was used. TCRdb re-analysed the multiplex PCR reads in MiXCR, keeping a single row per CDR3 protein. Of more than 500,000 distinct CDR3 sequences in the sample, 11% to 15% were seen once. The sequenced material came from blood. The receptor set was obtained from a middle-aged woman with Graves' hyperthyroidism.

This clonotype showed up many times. The CDR3 spells CASRPTGRLGYGYTF. The CDR3 bases are TGTGCCAGCAGACCGACAGGGAGATTGGGCTATGGCTACACCTTC. The chain combines TRBV5-5 with TRBJ1-2, with 7 bases matching TRBD1. Germline trimming cut 5 bases from V and 4 bases from J; bases unmatched to any gene: 11. Germline CDR1 and CDR2: SGHKS and YYEKEE (reference sequence). This CDR3 spans 15 amino acids.

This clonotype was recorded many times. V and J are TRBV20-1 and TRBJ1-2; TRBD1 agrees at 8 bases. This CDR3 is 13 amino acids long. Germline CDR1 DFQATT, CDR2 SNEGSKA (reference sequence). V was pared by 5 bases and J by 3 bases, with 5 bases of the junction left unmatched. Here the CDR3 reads CSASTGDYYGYTF. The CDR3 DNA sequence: TGCAGTGCTTCGACAGGGGATTACTATGGCTACACCTTC.

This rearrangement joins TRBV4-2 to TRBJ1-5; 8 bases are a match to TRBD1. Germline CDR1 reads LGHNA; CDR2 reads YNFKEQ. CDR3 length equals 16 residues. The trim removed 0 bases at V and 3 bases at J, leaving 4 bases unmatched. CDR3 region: CASSQDSGGTNQPQHF. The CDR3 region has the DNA TGTGCCAGCAGCCAAGATTCAGGGGGCACCAATCAGCCCCAGCATTTT.

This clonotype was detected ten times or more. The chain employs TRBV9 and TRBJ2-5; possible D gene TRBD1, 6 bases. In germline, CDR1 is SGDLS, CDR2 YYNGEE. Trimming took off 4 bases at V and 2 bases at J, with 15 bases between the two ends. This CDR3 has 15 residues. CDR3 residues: CASSWQGTAQETQYF. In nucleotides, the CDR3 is TGTGCCAGCAGCTGGCAGGGGACGGCGCAAGAGACCCAGTACTTC.

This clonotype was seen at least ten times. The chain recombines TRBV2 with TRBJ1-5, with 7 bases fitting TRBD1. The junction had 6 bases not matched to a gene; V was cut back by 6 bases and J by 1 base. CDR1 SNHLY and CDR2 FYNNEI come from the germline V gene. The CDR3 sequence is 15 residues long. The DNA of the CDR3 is TGTGCCAGCAGGAGCGAGACAGGGAGCAATCAGCCCCAGCATTTT. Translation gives CASRSETGSNQPQHF.

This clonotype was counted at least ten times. The CDR3 reads CASSAWTGGSWQPQHF. The DNA for the CDR3 is TGTGCCAGCAGCGCCTGGACAGGGGGGTCGTGGCAGCCCCAGCATTTT. The V and J genes are TRBV11-2 and TRBJ1-5; 10 positions agree with TRBD1. The CDR3 is made up of 16 amino acids. Per the germline V gene, CDR1 is SGHAT and CDR2 is FQNNGV. V was clipped by 5 bases and J by 7 bases; unmatched bases: 11.

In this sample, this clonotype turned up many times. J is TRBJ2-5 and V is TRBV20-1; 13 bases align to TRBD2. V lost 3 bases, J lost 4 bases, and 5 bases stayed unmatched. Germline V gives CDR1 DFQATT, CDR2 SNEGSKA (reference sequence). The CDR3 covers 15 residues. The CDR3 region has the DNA TGCAGTGCTAGGGGACTAGCGGGACGGGGAGAGACCCAGTACTTC. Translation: CSARGLAGRGETQYF.

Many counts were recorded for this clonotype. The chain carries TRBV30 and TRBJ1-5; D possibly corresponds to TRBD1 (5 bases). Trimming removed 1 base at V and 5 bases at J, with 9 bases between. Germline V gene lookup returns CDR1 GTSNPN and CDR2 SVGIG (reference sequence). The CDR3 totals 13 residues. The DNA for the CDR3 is TGTGCCTGGAGTGCAGTAGGGGATCAGCCCCAGCATTTT. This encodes CAWSAVGDQPQHF.

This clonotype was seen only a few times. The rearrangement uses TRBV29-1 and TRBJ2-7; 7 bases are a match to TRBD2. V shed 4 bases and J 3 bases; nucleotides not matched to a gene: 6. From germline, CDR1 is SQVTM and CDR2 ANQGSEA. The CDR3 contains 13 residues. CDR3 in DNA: TGCAGCGTTGTGGCGGGGGATTTCTACGAGCAGTACTTC. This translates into CSVVAGDFYEQYF.

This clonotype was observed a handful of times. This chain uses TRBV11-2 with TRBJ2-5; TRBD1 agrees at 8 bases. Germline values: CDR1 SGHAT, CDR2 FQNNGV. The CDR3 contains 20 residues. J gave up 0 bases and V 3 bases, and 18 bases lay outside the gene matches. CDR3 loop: CASSFRSTLYGTGDQETQYF. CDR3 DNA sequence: TGTGCCAGCAGCTTTAGATCCACGCTGTACGGGACAGGTGACCAAGAGACCCAGTACTTC.

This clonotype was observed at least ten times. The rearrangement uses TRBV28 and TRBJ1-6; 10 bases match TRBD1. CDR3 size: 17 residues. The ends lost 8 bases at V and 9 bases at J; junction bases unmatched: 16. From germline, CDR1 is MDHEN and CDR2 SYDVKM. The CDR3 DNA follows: TGTGCCAGCTCCCCGGGACAGGGGTTTTATTTTTCTTCACCCCTCCACTTT. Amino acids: CASSPGQGFYFSSPLHF.

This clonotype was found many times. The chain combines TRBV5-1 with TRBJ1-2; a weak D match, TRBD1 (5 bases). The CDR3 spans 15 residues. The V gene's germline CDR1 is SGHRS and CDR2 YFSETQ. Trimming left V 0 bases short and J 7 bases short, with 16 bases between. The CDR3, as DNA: TGCGCCAGCAGCTTGGACTTAGGGCAGGGATCTGGCTACACCTTC. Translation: CASSLDLGQGSGYTF. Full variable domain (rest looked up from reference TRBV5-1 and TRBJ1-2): KAGVTQTPRYLIKTRGQQVTLSCSPISGHRSVSWYQQTPGQGLQFLFEYFSETQRNKGNFPGRFSGRQFSNSRSEMNVSTLELGDSALYLCASSLDLGQGSGYTFGSGTRLTVV.

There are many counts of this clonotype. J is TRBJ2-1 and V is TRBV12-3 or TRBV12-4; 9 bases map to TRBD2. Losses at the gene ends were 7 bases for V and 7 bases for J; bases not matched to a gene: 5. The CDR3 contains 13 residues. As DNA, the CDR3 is TGTGCCAGCACGGGACTAGCTCAGAATGAGCAGTTCTTC. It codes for CASTGLAQNEQFF.

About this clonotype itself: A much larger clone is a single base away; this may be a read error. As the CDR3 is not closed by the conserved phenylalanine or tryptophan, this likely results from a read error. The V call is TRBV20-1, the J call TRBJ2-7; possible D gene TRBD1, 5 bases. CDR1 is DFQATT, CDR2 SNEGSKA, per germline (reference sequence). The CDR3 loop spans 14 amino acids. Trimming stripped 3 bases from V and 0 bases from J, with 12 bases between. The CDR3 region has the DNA TGCAGTGCTAGTGGGGCCTATAGCTCCTACGAGCAGTACTGC. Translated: CSASGAYSSYEQYC.

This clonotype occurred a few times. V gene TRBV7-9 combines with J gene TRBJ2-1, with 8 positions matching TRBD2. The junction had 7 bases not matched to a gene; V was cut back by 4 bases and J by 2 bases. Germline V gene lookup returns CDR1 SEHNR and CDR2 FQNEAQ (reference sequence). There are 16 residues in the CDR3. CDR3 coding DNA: TGTGCCAGCAGCTCCCTAGCGGGCCCCCCCTACAATGAGCAGTTCTTC. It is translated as CASSSLAGPPYNEQFF.

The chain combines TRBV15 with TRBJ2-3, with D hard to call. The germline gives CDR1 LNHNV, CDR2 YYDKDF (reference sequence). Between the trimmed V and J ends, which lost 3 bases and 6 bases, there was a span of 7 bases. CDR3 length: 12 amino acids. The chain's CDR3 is CATSSNLDTQYF. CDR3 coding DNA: TGTGCCACCAGCAGTAACTTGGATACGCAGTATTTT.

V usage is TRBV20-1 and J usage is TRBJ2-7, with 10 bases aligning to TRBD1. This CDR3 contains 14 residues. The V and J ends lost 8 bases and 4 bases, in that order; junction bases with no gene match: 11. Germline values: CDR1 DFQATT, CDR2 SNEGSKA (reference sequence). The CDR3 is CSHRRGTGEYEQYF. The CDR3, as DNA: TGCAGTCACCGAAGGGGGACAGGGGAGTACGAGCAGTACTTC.

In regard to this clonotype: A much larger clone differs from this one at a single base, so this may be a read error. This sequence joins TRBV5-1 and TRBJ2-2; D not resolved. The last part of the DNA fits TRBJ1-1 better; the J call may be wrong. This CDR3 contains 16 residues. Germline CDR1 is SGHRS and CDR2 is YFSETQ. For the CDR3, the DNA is TGCGCCAGCAGCTTGGGAACGGCAGATCTAAACACTGGAGCTTTCTTT. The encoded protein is CASSLGTADLNTGAFF.

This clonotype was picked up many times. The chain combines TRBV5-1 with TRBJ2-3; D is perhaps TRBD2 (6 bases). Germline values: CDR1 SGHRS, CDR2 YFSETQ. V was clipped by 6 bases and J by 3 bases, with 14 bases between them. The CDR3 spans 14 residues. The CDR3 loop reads CASNPGEITDTQYF. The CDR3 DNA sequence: TGCGCCAGCAATCCGGGGGAGATAACAGATACGCAGTATTTT.

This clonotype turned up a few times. CDR3 region: CASRFTGTNSYEQYF. CDR3 bases: TGTGCCAGCAGATTTACCGGGACTAACTCCTACGAGCAGTACTTC. This chain uses TRBV28 with TRBJ2-7; 7 bases are shared with TRBD2. V gave up 6 bases and J gave up 0 bases; unmatched junction bases: 8. CDR3 length: 15 residues. Germline-derived CDR1 and CDR2 are MDHEN and SYDVKM.

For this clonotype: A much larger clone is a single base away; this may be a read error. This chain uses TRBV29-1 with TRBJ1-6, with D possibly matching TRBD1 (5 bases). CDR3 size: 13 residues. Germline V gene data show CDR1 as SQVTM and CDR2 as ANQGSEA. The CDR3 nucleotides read TGCAGCGTTGGTCTGGGGGGAAATTCACCCCCCCACTTT. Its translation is CSVGLGGNSPPHF.

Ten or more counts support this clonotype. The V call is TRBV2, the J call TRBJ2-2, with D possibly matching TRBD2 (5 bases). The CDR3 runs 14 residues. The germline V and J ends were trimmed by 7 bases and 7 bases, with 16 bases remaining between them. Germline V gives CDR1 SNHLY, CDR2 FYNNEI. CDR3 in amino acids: CASNIRTLGGELFF. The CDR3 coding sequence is TGTGCCAGCAACATACGGACTCTCGGCGGGGAGCTGTTTTTT.

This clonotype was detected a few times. The DNA of the CDR3 is TGTGCCAGCAGCGTAGAGGGGATGCGACATAACACTGAAGCTTTCTTT. This gives the protein CASSVEGMRHNTEAFF. V gene TRBV9 combines with J gene TRBJ1-1, with D perhaps TRBD1 (5 bases). V dropped 0 bases and J dropped 2 bases, with 14 bases sitting between them. The CDR3 consists of 16 residues. Germline loops: CDR1 SGDLS, CDR2 YYNGEE. Filled out from reference TRBV9 and TRBJ1-1, the complete variable domain reads DSGVTQTPKHLITATGQRVTLRCSPRSGDLSVYWYQQSLDQGLQFLIQYYNGEERAKGNILERFSAQQFPDLHSELNLSSLELGDSALYFCASSVEGMRHNTEAFFGQGTRLTVV.

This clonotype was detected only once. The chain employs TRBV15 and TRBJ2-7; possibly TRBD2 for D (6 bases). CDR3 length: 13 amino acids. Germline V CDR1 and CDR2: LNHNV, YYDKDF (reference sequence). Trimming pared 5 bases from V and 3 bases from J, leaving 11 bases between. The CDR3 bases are TGTGCCACCAGCGGTTCGGGGGACTACGAGCAGTACTTC. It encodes CATSGSGDYEQYF.

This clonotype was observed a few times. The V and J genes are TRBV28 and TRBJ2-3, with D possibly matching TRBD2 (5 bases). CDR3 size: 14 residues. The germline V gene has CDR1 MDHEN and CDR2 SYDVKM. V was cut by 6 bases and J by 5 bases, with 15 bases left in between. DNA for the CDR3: TGTGCCAGCAGGTCTGGTGGGAGTATAGATACGCAGTATTTT. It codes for CASRSGGSIDTQYF.

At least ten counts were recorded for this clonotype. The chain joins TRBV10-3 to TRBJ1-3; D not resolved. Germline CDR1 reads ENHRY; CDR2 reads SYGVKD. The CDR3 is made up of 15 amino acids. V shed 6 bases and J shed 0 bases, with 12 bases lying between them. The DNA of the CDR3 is TGTGCCATCAGGGACTCGGGGAGCTCTGGAAACACCATATATTTT. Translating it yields CAIRDSGSSGNTIYF.

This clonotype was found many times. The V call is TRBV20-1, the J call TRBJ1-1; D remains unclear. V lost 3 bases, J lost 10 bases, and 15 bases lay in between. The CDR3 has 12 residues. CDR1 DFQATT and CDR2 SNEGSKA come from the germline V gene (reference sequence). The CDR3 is CSARVAGLGAFF. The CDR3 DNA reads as TGCAGTGCTAGGGTGGCGGGGTTAGGAGCTTTCTTT.

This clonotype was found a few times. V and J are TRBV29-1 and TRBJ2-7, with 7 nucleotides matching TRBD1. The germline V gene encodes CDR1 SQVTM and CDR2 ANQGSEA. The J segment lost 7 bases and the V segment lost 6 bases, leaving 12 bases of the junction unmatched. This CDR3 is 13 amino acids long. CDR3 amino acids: CSVRRGLGEEQYF. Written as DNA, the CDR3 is TGCAGCGTGCGAAGGGGGCTTGGGGAAGAGCAGTACTTC.

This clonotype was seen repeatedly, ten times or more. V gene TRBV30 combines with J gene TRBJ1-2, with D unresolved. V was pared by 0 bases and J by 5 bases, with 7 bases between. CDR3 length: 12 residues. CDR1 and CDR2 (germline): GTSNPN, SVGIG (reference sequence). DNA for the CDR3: TGTGCCTGGAGTGTTAAGGCGTATGGCTACACCTTC. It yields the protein CAWSVKAYGYTF.

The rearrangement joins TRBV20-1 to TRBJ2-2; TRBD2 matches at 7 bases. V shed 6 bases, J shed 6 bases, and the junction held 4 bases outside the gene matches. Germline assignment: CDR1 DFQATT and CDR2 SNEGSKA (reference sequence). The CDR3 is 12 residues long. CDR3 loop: CSATGLAGELFF. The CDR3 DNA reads TGCAGTGCCACAGGACTAGCCGGGGAGCTGTTTTTT.

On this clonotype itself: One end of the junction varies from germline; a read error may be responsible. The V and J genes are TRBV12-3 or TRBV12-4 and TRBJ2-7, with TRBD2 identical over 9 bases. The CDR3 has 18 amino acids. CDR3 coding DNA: TGCGCCAGCAGCCAAGCCCCCGGGACTAGCCCTATAACCTACGAGCAGTACTTC. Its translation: CASSQAPGTSPITYEQYF.

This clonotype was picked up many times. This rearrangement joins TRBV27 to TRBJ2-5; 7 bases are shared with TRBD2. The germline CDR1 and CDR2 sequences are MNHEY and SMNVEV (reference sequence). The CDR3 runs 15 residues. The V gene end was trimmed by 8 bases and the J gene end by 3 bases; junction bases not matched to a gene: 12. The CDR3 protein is CASPSRGGREETQYF. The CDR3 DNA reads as TGTGCCAGCCCCTCGAGGGGCGGGAGAGAAGAGACCCAGTACTTC.